The TCR beta chain under discussion was sequenced for a study of immune evolution from preneoplasia to lung adenocarcinoma. CDR1 is LNHDA and CDR2 is SQIVND in the germline V gene (reference sequence). The V segment lost 8 bases and the J segment 10 bases; nucleotides outside the gene matches: 7. The CDR3 covers 13 residues. Profiling relied on immunoSEQ multiplex PCR, and the TCRdb table lists in-frame clones only, not all of them. The sample includes roughly 35,000 clones, about 74% seen only once; the top ten take around 6.5%. Turning to this clone: Antigen: not known.

Nucleic acids came from premalignant or tumor cells enriched by macro-dissection. General study findings and limits: Top clone share appeared to fall from AAH through AIS, MIA, adenocarcinoma.

The chain carries TRBV19 and TRBJ2-1; 11 positions agree with TRBD1. The sequence derives from a person in their 60s with lung adenocarcinoma. Sequenced material: FFPE invasive lung adenocarcinoma tissue. The CDR3 loop is CASSRTGGLEQFF. CDR3 coding DNA: TGTGCCAGTTCTCGGACAGGGGGCCTCGAGCAGTTCTTC.